This T cell receptor beta chain was sequenced in a study of lung T cells in sarcoidosis with Löfgren's syndrome. Study as a whole: Repertoire analyses centered on Löfgren's syndrome patients. Study-level results: Löfgren's syndrome patients reportedly showed greatest TRAV12-1 and TRBV2 expansion versus controls.

Germline V gene lookup returns CDR1 SNHLY and CDR2 FYNNEI. With 5 bases clipped from V and 0 bases from J, the junction kept 7 bases outside the gene matches. The CDR3 is 17 amino acids. TCRdb used MiXCR to reprocess the reads, holding one entry per CDR3 protein. Of around 60,000 distinct CDR3 sequences in the sample, less than 25% were seen once. To note about this clonotype: Its target is not known.

The TCR originated in a human donor with sarcoidosis (Löfgren's syndrome or another form), or a control subject (not recorded which). The chain links TRBV2 to TRBJ2-4; TRBD1 matches at 10 bases. Sequencing was carried out using CD4+ T cells from PBMCs. Here the CDR3 reads CASSSTGGELAKNIQYF. In DNA form, the CDR3 reads TGTGCCAGCAGTTCGACAGGGGGCGAACTAGCCAAAAACATTCAGTACTTC.